Described below is a single T cell receptor beta chain sequence and its context. This clonotype is judged medium-sized (0.01 to 0.1%). Its antigen remains unidentified. No base qualities exist here, and no much larger clone lies one base off it. This sample was included in a study of vaccination and CD4 T cells after COVID-19 (dated by TCRdb to between 2021 and 2024). About the study as a whole: Six males and four females were included in the convalescent cohort, with two Hispanic individuals, seven Caucasians, two Asians and one multiracial person represented. Each participant got two doses of either the Pfizer-BioNTech BNT162b2 vaccine (n=8) or the Moderna mRNA-1273 vaccine (n=2). Post-COVID blood samples were collected from convalescent patients a median of roughly 100 days after diagnosis, with a range of roughly 30 to 161 days. Post-vaccine blood samples were obtained a median of about 77 days after the second vaccine dose, with a range of about 14 to 241 days. Overlapping spike peptide pools from SARS-CoV-2 and from the common cold coronaviruses HCoV-NL63, HCoV-OC43 and HCoV-229E were used as culture stimuli. Control cultures used a CEFX viral epitope pool as positive control, an HIV-1 Nef peptide pool as negative control, or no peptide. In roughly eleven COVID-19 convalescent patients and several infection-naive healthy vaccine recipients, the spike-specific CD4+ TCR repertoire before mRNA vaccination was compared with the repertoire after mRNA vaccination. Broader findings and caveats from the paper: An increase in the median number of SARS-CoV-2-reactive clonotypes from 21 after infection to 35 to 40 after vaccination was observed, but the change was not found to be significant. Relatively few convalescent patients were included in the study, and early timepoints after natural infection were not analyzed. In convalescent patients, a median approximately 83% of post-vaccine SARS-CoV-2-reactive clones were detected only after vaccination, suggesting vaccine-specific priming. Nearly all vaccine-specific clones in convalescent patients (304 of 307) were mono-reactive for SARS-CoV-2 spike rather than cross-reactive with common cold coronaviruses.

Per the publication, the treatment or condition label means: roughly nine-day PBMC culture with coronavirus spike peptide pools or control peptides (ViraFEST assay). The study used the ViraFEST assay, which expanded antigen-specific T cells with peptide pools and then identified expanded clonotypes by TCR sequencing. Negative nucleocapsid antibody tests taken both before and after vaccination confirmed that the healthy vaccine recipients had no prior SARS-CoV-2 infection. Each well held two million PBMCs cultured with around 10 ug/ml peptide pools in IMDM containing approximately 4.8% human AB serum and around 10 IU/ml IL-2. Half of the culture medium was replaced with fresh IL-2-containing medium on days 3 and 7. After about 10 days of culture, CD4+ T cells were isolated by negative selection using the EasySep CD4+ T cell isolation kit. Ficoll-Paque Plus gradient centrifugation was used to isolate PBMCs from whole blood, and the isolated PBMCs were then either used fresh or cryopreserved at -140C. Culture conditions were generally each tested in triplicate wells.

The library came from PCR. At the Johns Hopkins FTIC core, DNA from the cultured CD4+ T cells underwent TCR sequencing with the Oncomine TCR Beta short-read assay. Genomic DNA was extracted from the cultured CD4+ T cells with the QIAamp micro DNA kit. Oncomine TCR Beta libraries from cultured CD4+ T cells were pooled using unique dual indexes and sequenced on an Illumina iSeq 100. Per the original workflow: Non-productive sequences were filtered out, and CDR3s that did not start with C, did not end with F or W, or were shorter than 7 amino acids were discarded. Antigen-specific clonotypes were identified with the MANAFEST web application by comparing peptide-stimulated wells with reference and other culture wells. Positive clones required FDR below 0.05, an odds ratio above 5, and productive frequency above 0.1% in at least two of three replicate wells. A clonotype counted as cross-reactive if it showed significant expansion both in the SARS-CoV-2 spike wells and in at least one common cold coronavirus spike condition. Levenshtein distances (stringdist) and unrooted phylogenetic trees (ape) in R version 3.6.1 were used to assess CDR3 homology. TCRdb passed the public sequencing reads through fastp at Q25 and MiXCR, retaining productive beta sequences. Each entry is one CDR3 protein sequence, shown with its most common DNA and genes. None of the V and J calls come from the authors' own analysis; TCRdb made them. A total of about 10,000 distinct CDR3 sequences appear in this sample, roughly 25% of them only once. The ten largest clones capture 25% to 30% of the sample.

Counted from cysteine to phenylalanine, this CDR3 has 18 amino acids. Of the read, only the CDR3 DNA is kept; its 54 bases are in frame from base 1. V sheds 1 base and J sheds 4 bases, leaving 22 bases between their ends. According to the germline V gene (reference sequence), CDR1 reads LNHNV and CDR2 reads YYDKDF. This sequence was found in a human donor who received a COVID-19 vaccine. Sequenced here: CD4+ T cells from blood, cultured in vitro, sampled before SARS-CoV-2 vaccination. The chain is assembled from TRBV15 and TRBJ1-2; a tentative D match to TRBD1 spans 5 bases. The CDR3 corresponds to CATSRGRGANLWGYGYTF. The DNA sequence is as follows: TGTGCCACCAGCAGAGGGAGAGGGGCCAACCTCTGGGGCTATGGCTACACCTTC.